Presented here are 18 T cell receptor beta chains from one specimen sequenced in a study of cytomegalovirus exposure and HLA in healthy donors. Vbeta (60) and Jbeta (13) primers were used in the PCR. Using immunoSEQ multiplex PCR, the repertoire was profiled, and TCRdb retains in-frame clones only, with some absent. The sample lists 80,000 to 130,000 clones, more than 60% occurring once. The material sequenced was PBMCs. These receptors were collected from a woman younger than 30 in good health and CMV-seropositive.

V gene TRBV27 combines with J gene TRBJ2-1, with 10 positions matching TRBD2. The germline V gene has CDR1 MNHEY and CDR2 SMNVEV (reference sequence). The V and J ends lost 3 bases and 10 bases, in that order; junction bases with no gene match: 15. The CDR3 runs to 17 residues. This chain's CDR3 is CASSFLWTSGFLGEQFF. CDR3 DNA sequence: TGTGCCAGCAGTTTCCTCTGGACTAGCGGATTCCTTGGGGAGCAGTTCTTC.

CDR3 coding DNA: TGTGCCATCACCCCGGTTTGGACTAGCGGCACCGGGGAGCTGTTTTTT. Encoded protein: CAITPVWTSGTGELFF. This chain connects TRBV10-3 to TRBJ2-2, with 10 positions matching TRBD2. The CDR3 is 16 amino acids. J lost 4 bases, V lost 7 bases, and 9 bases had no gene match. Per the germline V gene, CDR1 is ENHRY and CDR2 is SYGVKD.

Here the CDR3 DNA reads TGCAGCGGCCACGAGGGGAACACTGAAGCTTTCTTT. Residues: CSGHEGNTEAFF. The chain uses TRBV29-1 and TRBJ1-1; D ambiguous. Trimming pared 7 bases from V and 1 base from J, leaving 10 bases between. Looked up from germline, CDR1 is SQVTM and CDR2 is ANQGSEA. The CDR3 contains 12 residues.

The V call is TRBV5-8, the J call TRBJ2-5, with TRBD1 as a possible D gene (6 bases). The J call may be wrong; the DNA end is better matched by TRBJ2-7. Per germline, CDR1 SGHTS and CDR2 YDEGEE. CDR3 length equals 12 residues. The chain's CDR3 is CASSRTGYEQYF. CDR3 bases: TGTGCCAGCAGCCGTACAGGGTACGAGCAGTACTTC.

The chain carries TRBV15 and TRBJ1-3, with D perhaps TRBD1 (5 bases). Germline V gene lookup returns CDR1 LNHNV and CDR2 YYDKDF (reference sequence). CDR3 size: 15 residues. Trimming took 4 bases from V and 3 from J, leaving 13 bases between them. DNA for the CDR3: TGTGCCACCAGCAAAAGGGGATATTTTGGAAACACCATATATTTT. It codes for CATSKRGYFGNTIYF.

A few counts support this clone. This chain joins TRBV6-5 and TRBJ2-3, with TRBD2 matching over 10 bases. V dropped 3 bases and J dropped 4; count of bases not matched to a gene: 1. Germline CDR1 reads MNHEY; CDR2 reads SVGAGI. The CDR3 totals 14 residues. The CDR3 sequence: CASSYGTSADTQYF. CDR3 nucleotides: TGTGCCAGCAGTTATGGGACTAGCGCAGATACGCAGTATTTT.

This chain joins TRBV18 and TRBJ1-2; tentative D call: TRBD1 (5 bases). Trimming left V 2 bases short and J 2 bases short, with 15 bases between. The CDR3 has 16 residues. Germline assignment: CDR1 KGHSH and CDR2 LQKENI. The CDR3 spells CASSPSGGTENYGYTF. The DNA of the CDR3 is TGTGCCAGCTCACCATCGGGAGGGACCGAGAACTATGGCTACACCTTC.

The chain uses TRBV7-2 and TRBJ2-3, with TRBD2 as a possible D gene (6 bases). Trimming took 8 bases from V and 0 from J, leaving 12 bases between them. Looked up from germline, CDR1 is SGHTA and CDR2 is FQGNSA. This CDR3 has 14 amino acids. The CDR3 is CASAGRISTDTQYF. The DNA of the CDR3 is TGTGCCAGCGCGGGGCGCATCAGCACAGATACGCAGTATTTT.

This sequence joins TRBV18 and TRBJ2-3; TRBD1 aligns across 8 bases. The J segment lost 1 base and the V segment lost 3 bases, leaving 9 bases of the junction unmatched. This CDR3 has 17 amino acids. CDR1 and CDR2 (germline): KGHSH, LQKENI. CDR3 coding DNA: TGTGCCAGCTCACCTAACGTTGGGACAGGAGGCACAGATACGCAGTATTTT. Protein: CASSPNVGTGGTDTQYF.

CDR3 sequence: CASSLAGGTYEQYF. CDR3 in DNA: TGTGCCAGCAGCTTAGCGGGGGGCACCTACGAGCAGTACTTC. The chain couples TRBV5-6 to TRBJ2-7; 9 bases align to TRBD2. The CDR3 is 14 amino acids. V lost 2 bases, J lost 2 bases, and 2 bases stayed unmatched. Germline assignment: CDR1 SGHDT and CDR2 YYEEEE.

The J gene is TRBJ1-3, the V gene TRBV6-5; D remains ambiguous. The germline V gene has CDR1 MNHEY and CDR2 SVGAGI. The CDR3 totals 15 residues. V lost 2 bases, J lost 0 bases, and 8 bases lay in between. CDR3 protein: CASSYNRGSGNTIYF. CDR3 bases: TGTGCCAGCAGTTACAACCGGGGCTCTGGAAACACCATATATTTT.

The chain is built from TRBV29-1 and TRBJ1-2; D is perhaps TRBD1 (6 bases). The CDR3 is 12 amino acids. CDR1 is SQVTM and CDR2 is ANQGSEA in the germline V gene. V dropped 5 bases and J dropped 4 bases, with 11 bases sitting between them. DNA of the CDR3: TGCAGCGTTCCCGGACAGCTCTATGGCTACACCTTC. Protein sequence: CSVPGQLYGYTF.

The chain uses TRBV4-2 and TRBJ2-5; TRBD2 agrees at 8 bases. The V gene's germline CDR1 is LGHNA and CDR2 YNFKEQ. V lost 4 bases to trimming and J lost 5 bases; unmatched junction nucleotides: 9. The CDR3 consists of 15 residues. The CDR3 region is CASSLLAELGETQYF. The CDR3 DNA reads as TGTGCCAGCAGCCTACTAGCGGAGCTGGGGGAGACCCAGTACTTC.

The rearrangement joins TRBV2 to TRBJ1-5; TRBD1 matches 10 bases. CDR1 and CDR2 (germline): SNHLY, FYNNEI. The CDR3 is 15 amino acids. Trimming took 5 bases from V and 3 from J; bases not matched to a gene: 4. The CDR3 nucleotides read TGTGCCAGCAGTCCGGGACAGGGGAACAATCAGCCCCAGCATTTT. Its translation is CASSPGQGNNQPQHF. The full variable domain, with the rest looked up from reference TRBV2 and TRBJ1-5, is EPEVTQTPSHQVTQMGQEVILRCVPISNHLYFYWYRQILGQKVEFLVSFYNNEISEKSEIFDDQFSVERPDGSNFTLKIRSTKLEDSAMYFCASSPGQGNNQPQHFGDGTRLSIL.

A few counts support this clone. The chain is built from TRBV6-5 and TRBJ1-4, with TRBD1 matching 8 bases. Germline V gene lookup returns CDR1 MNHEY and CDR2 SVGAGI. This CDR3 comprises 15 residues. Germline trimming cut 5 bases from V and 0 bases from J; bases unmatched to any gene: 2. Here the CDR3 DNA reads TGTGCCAGCAGTCCGGACAGGGCAACTAATGAAAAACTGTTTTTT. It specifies CASSPDRATNEKLFF.

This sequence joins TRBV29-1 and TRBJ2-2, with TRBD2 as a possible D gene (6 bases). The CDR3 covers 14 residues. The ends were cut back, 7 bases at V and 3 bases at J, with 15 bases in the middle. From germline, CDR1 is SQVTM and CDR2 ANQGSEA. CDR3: CSAHDGSYTGELFF. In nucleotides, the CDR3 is TGCAGCGCCCACGACGGGAGCTACACCGGGGAGCTGTTTTTT.

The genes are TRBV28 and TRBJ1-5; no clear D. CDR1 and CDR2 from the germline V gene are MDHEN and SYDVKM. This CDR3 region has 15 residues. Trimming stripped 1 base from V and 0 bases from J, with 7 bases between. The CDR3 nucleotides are TGTGCCAGCAGTTTATTAACTGGTAGCAATCAGCCCCAGCATTTT. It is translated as CASSLLTGSNQPQHF. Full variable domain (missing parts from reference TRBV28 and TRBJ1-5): DVKVTQSSRYLVKRTGEKVFLECVQDMDHENMFWYRQDPGLGLRLIYFSYDVKMKEKGDIPEGYSVSREKKERFSLILESASTNQTSMYLCASSLLTGSNQPQHFGDGTRLSIL.

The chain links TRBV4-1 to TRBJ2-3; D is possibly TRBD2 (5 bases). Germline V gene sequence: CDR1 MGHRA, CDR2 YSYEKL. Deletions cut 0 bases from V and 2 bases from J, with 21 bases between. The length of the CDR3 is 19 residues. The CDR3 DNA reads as TGCGCCAGCAGCCAAGAAGACCTCGCGCGGGCGGGTTACACAGATACGCAGTATTTT. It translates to CASSQEDLARAGYTDTQYF.